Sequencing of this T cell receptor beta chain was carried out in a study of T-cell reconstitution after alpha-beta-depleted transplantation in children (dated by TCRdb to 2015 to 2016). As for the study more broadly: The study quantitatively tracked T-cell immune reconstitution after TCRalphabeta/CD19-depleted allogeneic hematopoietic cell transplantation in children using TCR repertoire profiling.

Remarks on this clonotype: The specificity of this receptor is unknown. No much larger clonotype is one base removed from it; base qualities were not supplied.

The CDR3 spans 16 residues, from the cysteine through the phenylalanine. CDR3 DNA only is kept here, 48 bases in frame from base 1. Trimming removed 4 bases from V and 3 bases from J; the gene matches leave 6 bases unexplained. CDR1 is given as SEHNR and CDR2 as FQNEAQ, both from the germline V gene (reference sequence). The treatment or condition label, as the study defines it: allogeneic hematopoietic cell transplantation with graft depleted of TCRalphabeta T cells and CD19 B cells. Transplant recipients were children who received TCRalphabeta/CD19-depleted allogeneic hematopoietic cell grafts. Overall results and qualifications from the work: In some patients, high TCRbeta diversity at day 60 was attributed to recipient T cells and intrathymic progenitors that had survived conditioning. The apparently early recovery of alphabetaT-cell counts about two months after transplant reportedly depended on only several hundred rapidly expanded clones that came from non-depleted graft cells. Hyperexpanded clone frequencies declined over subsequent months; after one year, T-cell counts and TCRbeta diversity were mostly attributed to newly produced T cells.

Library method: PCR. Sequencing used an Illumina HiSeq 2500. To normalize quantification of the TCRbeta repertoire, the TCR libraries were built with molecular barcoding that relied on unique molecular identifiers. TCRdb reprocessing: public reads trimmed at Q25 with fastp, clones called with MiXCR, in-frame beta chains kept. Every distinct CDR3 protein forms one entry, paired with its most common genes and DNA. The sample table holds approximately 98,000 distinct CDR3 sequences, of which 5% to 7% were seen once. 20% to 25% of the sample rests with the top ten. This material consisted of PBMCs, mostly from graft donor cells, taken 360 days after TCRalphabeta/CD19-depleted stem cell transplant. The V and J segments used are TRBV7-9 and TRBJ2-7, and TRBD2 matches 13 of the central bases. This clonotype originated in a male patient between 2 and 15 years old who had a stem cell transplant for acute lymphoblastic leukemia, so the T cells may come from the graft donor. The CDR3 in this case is CASSSRTSGSHYEQYF. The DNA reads TGTGCCAGCAGCTCGAGGACTAGCGGGAGTCACTACGAGCAGTACTTC.